Presented here are 25 T cell receptor beta chains from one specimen sequenced in a study of blood T cell repertoires in COVID-19. Some clones are missing from TCRdb's copy, which holds only in-frame ones; the method was immunoSEQ multiplex PCR. The sample consists of some 110,000 clones, roughly 88% of them appearing once. Sequenced sample: peripheral blood. The receptors stem from a woman in her 70s with acute or convalescent COVID-19.

This chain uses TRBV5-1 with TRBJ2-1; TRBD2 aligns across 14 bases. Germline V lookup: CDR1 SGHRS, CDR2 YFSETQ. Trimming at V came to 4 bases and at J to 0 bases, leaving 9 bases not matched to a gene. The CDR3 loop spans 19 amino acids. CDR3 nucleotide sequence: TGCGCCAGCAGCCCCTGGACTAGCGGGGGGCTTAGCTCCTACAATGAGCAGTTCTTC. Amino acids: CASSPWTSGGLSSYNEQFF.

This chain links TRBV5-5 with TRBJ1-1, with D tentatively TRBD1 (5 bases). This CDR3 contains 16 residues. The V end was cut by 0 bases, the J end by 10 bases, with 22 bases between. CDR1 and CDR2 from the germline V gene are SGHKS and YYEKEE (reference sequence). The CDR3: CASSLDGAAGRGGAFF. As DNA, the CDR3 is TGTGCCAGCAGCTTGGATGGGGCCGCGGGGAGGGGCGGAGCTTTCTTT.

The CDR3 DNA is TGCGCCAGCAGCTTGGATGGGGGGTCGTATCAGCCCCAGCATTTT. Translating gives CASSLDGGSYQPQHF. The chain is built from TRBV5-1 and TRBJ1-5; possible D gene TRBD1, 5 bases. Per germline, CDR1 SGHRS and CDR2 YFSETQ. The CDR3 runs 15 residues. V gave up 0 bases and J gave up 5 bases, with 12 bases separating them.

V usage is TRBV19 and J usage is TRBJ1-2, with a tentative D call TRBD1 (6 bases). This CDR3 region has 14 residues. V was shortened by 5 bases and J by 4 bases, with 14 bases between the two germline ends. Germline V lookup: CDR1 LNHDA, CDR2 SQIVND (reference sequence). CDR3 bases: TGTGCCAGTAGTTCCCAGGGGACGGCCTATGGCTACACCTTC. The encoded protein is CASSSQGTAYGYTF. Filled out from reference TRBV19 and TRBJ1-2, the complete variable domain reads DGGITQSPKYLFRKEGQNVTLSCEQNLNHDAMYWYRQDPGQGLRLIYYSQIVNDFQKGDIAEGYSVSREKKESFPLTVTSAQKNPTAFYLCASSSQGTAYGYTFGSGTRLTVV.

This clone was counted a few times. The chain links TRBV19 to TRBJ1-3, with D hard to call. The germline V gene encodes CDR1 LNHDA and CDR2 SQIVND (reference sequence). The V end lost 5 bases, the J end lost 0 bases, and 14 bases lay between the germline ends. This CDR3 contains 16 residues. The CDR3 region is CASSLTILFSGNTIYF. The CDR3 nucleotides are TGTGCCAGTAGTTTAACTATCCTGTTCTCTGGAAACACCATATATTTT. The complete variable domain, with remaining parts taken from reference TRBV19 and TRBJ1-3, reads DGGITQSPKYLFRKEGQNVTLSCEQNLNHDAMYWYRQDPGQGLRLIYYSQIVNDFQKGDIAEGYSVSREKKESFPLTVTSAQKNPTAFYLCASSLTILFSGNTIYFGEGSWLTVV.

This sequence joins TRBV7-9 and TRBJ2-1, with 7 bases fitting TRBD2. The CDR3 totals 16 residues. The germline V gene encodes CDR1 SEHNR and CDR2 FQNEAQ (reference sequence). Trimming at V came to 5 bases and at J to 4 bases, leaving 11 bases not matched to a gene. In DNA form, the CDR3 reads TGTGCCAGCAGCACACCTCTAACGGGGGGTTACAATGAGCAGTTCTTC. Its protein is CASSTPLTGGYNEQFF.

The gene calls are TRBV6-5 and TRBJ2-1; 9 bases fit TRBD2. Germline assignment: CDR1 MNHEY and CDR2 SVGAGI. The CDR3 extends over 15 amino acids. The junction had 4 bases not matched to a gene; V was cut back by 2 bases and J by 5 bases. The CDR3 sequence is CASSYSSGGNNEQFF. CDR3 nucleotides: TGTGCCAGCAGTTACAGTAGCGGGGGAAACAATGAGCAGTTCTTC.

The rearrangement links TRBV7-2 to TRBJ2-1, with 7 bases matching TRBD2. CDR3 size: 15 residues. CDR1 and CDR2 (germline): SGHTA, FQGNSA. J lost 3 bases, V lost 6 bases, and 8 bases had no gene match. The DNA for the CDR3 is TGTGCCAGCAGTCAGTCTAGCGGAGTCTACAATGAGCAGTTCTTC. It specifies CASSQSSGVYNEQFF. Full variable domain (rest looked up from reference TRBV7-2 and TRBJ2-1): GAGVSQSPSNKVTEKGKDVELRCDPISGHTALYWYRQSLGQGLEFLIYFQGNSAPDKSGLPSDRFSAERTGGSVSTLTIQRTQQEDSAVYLCASSQSSGVYNEQFFGPGTRLTVL.

This clone was observed once. The chain combines TRBV2 with TRBJ1-1; 8 nucleotides align to TRBD1. Germline CDR1 and CDR2: SNHLY and FYNNEI. The CDR3 runs to 12 residues. V shed 5 bases and J 10 bases; nucleotides not matched to a gene: 6. The CDR3 protein is CASSLGQAGAFF. As DNA, the CDR3 is TGTGCCAGCAGTTTGGGACAGGCTGGAGCTTTCTTT. Combining the CDR3 with reference TRBV2 and TRBJ1-1 gives the whole variable domain EPEVTQTPSHQVTQMGQEVILRCVPISNHLYFYWYRQILGQKVEFLVSFYNNEISEKSEIFDDQFSVERPDGSNFTLKIRSTKLEDSAMYFCASSLGQAGAFFGQGTRLTVV.

In DNA form, the CDR3 reads TGTGCCAGCAGCGTAGGACAGGCCTATCAGCCCCAGCATTTT. Amino acids: CASSVGQAYQPQHF. The chain combines TRBV9 with TRBJ1-5; D is possibly TRBD1 (6 bases). With 0 bases removed from V and 5 bases from J, the gap between germline ends came to 9 bases. CDR1 is SGDLS, CDR2 YYNGEE, per germline. The CDR3 is 14 residues long.

This clone was detected once. CDR3 sequence: CATSVWGQGASQPQHF. The CDR3 DNA is TGTGCCACCAGTGTTTGGGGGCAGGGGGCGAGTCAGCCCCAGCATTTT. The chain is built from TRBV24-1 and TRBJ1-5; TRBD1 agrees at 8 bases. The V gene end was trimmed by 5 bases and the J gene end by 6 bases; junction bases not matched to a gene: 11. Germline lookup yields CDR1 KGHDR and CDR2 SFDVKD. The CDR3 runs to 16 residues.

This rearrangement joins TRBV4-1 to TRBJ1-1; no reliable D call. Germline CDR1 MGHRA, CDR2 YSYEKL. This CDR3 region has 13 residues. The V end lost 4 bases, the J end lost 5 bases, and 11 bases lay between the germline ends. CDR3: CASSPGVLTEAFF. CDR3 bases: TGCGCCAGCAGCCCGGGTGTGCTAACTGAAGCTTTCTTT.

The V call is TRBV19, the J call TRBJ2-3, with TRBD2 identical over 8 bases. Trimming took 5 bases from V and 5 from J; bases not matched to a gene: 12. Germline assignment: CDR1 LNHDA and CDR2 SQIVND (reference sequence). The CDR3 is made up of 16 amino acids. CDR3 nucleotides: TGTGCCAGTAGTTTGAGCGGGAGTCAGGCGGGAGATACGCAGTATTTT. Its translation is CASSLSGSQAGDTQYF. Looking up the rest from reference TRBV19 and TRBJ2-3 gives the full variable domain: DGGITQSPKYLFRKEGQNVTLSCEQNLNHDAMYWYRQDPGQGLRLIYYSQIVNDFQKGDIAEGYSVSREKKESFPLTVTSAQKNPTAFYLCASSLSGSQAGDTQYFGPGTRLTVL.

This rearrangement joins TRBV4-1 to TRBJ2-1, with 10 bases identical to TRBD2. Germline CDR1 and CDR2: MGHRA and YSYEKL. With 0 bases clipped from V and 8 bases from J, the junction kept 7 bases outside the gene matches. The CDR3 has 16 residues. CDR3: CASSQDPSGRGYEQFF. Written as DNA, the CDR3 is TGCGCCAGCAGCCAAGATCCTAGCGGGAGAGGGTATGAGCAGTTCTTC.

The V and J genes are TRBV7-2 and TRBJ2-5, with D uncertain. Germline assignment: CDR1 SGHTA and CDR2 FQGNSA. The CDR3 is 14 residues long. Trimming pared 2 bases from V and 2 bases from J, leaving 9 bases between. Here the CDR3 reads CASSLLGSQETQYF. CDR3 nucleotide sequence: TGTGCCAGCAGCTTACTAGGATCACAAGAGACCCAGTACTTC.

The gene calls are TRBV7-2 and TRBJ2-7; no firm D call. The CDR3 runs 14 residues. Germline-derived CDR1 and CDR2 are SGHTA and FQGNSA. Trimming left V 8 bases short and J 0 bases short, with 14 bases between. As DNA, the CDR3 is TGTGCCAGCGAAGAGTCACCTTCCTCCTACGAGCAGTACTTC. It codes for CASEESPSSYEQYF.

This sequence joins TRBV18 and TRBJ2-2, with TRBD1 matching 9 bases. Germline values: CDR1 KGHSH, CDR2 LQKENI. J was trimmed by 0 bases and V by 1 base; bases with no gene match: 6. The CDR3 consists of 18 residues. In DNA, the CDR3 is TGTGCCAGCTCACCACTGACCCGGGACAGGGCGAACACCGGGGAGCTGTTTTTT. Encoded protein: CASSPLTRDRANTGELFF.

CDR3 in DNA: TGTGCCAGCTCACCTCGGACAGGGCTCTCCTACGAGCAGTACTTC. Its protein is CASSPRTGLSYEQYF. J is TRBJ2-7 and V is TRBV18, with 8 positions matching TRBD1. The J segment lost 0 bases and the V segment lost 3 bases, leaving 4 bases of the junction unmatched. The CDR3 is 15 amino acids. Germline V gene lookup returns CDR1 KGHSH and CDR2 LQKENI.

V gene TRBV11-3 combines with J gene TRBJ2-1, with TRBD1 as a possible D gene (5 bases). This CDR3 comprises 15 residues. From germline, CDR1 is SGHNT and CDR2 YENEEA. Trimming left V 4 bases short and J 7 bases short, with 17 bases between. The CDR3 sequence: CASSSRTSLGNEQFF. In nucleotides, the CDR3 is TGTGCCAGCAGCTCACGGACATCATTAGGAAATGAGCAGTTCTTC.

V gene TRBV28 combines with J gene TRBJ2-1; 14 bases fit TRBD2. Germline loops: CDR1 MDHEN, CDR2 SYDVKM. The CDR3 runs to 16 residues. The ends lost 3 bases at V and 7 bases at J; junction bases unmatched: 5. CDR3 residues: CASSLYGTSGSNEQFF. CDR3 sequence (DNA): TGTGCCAGCAGTTTGTATGGGACTAGCGGGAGTAATGAGCAGTTCTTC.

This sequence joins TRBV3-1 (or the pseudogene TRBV3-2) and TRBJ1-2; D is possibly TRBD1 (5 bases). The CDR3 is 16 amino acids. V was trimmed by 1 base and J by 8 bases, leaving 20 bases between them. CDR1 LGHDT and CDR2 YNNKEL come from the germline V gene (reference sequence). Here the CDR3 reads CASSQATGIGIGGYTF. The CDR3 DNA reads TGTGCCAGCAGCCAAGCTACAGGAATTGGGATAGGGGGCTACACCTTC.

The chain combines TRBV19 with TRBJ2-7; D unresolved. CDR1 is LNHDA, CDR2 SQIVND, per germline (reference sequence). Deletions cut 4 bases from V and 4 bases from J, with 11 bases between. The CDR3 loop spans 13 amino acids. CDR3 bases: TGTGCCAGTAGTAGAGGCGGTACTTACGAGCAGTACTTC. It is translated as CASSRGGTYEQYF.

In this sample, this clone turned up once. CDR3 coding DNA: TGTGCCAGCAGCCAAGACCCTCGCTCCTACGAGCAGTACTTC. The encoded protein is CASSQDPRSYEQYF. The chain uses TRBV3-1 (or the pseudogene TRBV3-2) and TRBJ2-7, with D unresolved. Trimming removed 0 bases from V and 0 bases from J, with 6 bases in between. Germline V gives CDR1 LGHDT, CDR2 YNNKEL (reference sequence). CDR3 length: 14 amino acids.

V is TRBV7-2 and J is TRBJ2-2; 9 bases align to TRBD2. The CDR3 spans 16 residues. Germline lookup yields CDR1 SGHTA and CDR2 FQGNSA. Trimming took 5 bases from V and 6 from J; bases not matched to a gene: 10. The CDR3 DNA sequence: TGTGCCAGCAGCCTCAACGGGGCTAGCGGGGCCGGGGAGCTGTTTTTT. It is translated as CASSLNGASGAGELFF.

The chain is built from TRBV5-1 and TRBJ2-1; the D gene is possibly TRBD2 (6 bases). The CDR3 contains 14 residues. V lost 0 bases and J 7 bases, leaving 11 bases between the germline ends. Germline CDR1 and CDR2: SGHRS and YFSETQ. CDR3 nucleotide sequence: TGCGCCAGCAGCTTGGAGGAGGGGACTAATGAGCAGTTCTTC. Residues: CASSLEEGTNEQFF.